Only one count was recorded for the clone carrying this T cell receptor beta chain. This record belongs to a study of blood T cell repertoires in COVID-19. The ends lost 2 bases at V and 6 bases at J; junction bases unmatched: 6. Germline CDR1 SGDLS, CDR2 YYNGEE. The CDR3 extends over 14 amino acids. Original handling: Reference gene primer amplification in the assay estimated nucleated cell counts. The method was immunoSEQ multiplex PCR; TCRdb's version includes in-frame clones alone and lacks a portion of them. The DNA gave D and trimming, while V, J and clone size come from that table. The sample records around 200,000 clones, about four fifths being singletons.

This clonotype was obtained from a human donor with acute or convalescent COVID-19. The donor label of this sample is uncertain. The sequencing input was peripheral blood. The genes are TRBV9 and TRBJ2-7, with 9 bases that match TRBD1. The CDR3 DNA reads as TGTGCCAGCAGCGTCCCGGGACAGGGATCCGAGCAGTACTTC. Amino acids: CASSVPGQGSEQYF.